This TCR beta chain was sequenced for a study of control samples from healthy donors and cancer patients. The CDR3 sequence is 13 residues long. Between the trimmed V and J ends, which lost 8 bases and 4 bases, there was a span of 11 bases. The table lists this clone with a count of one. Sequenced by immunoSEQ multiplex PCR; TCRdb stores in-frame clones only, minus some. The repertoire holds approximately 140,000 clones, with just under 95% as singletons. Sequencing used blood. The chain couples TRBV23-1 to TRBJ2-2; no reliable D call. TRBV23-1 is labeled an ORF, and its function is uncertain. The receptor was derived from a man under 40 in good health. CDR3 sequence (DNA): TGCGCCAGCCCCGGATACTGCACCGGGGAGCTGTTTTTT. Protein: CASPGYCTGELFF.